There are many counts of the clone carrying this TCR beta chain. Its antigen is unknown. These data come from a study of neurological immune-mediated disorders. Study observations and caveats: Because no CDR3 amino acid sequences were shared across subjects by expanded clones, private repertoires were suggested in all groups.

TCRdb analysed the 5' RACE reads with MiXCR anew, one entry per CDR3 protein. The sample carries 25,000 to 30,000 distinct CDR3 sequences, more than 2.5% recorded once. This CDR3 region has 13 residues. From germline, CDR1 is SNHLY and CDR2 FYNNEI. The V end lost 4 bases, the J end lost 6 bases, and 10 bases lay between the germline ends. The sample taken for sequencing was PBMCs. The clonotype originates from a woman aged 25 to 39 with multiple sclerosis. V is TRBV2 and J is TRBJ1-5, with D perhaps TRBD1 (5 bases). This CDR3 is CASSAGLAQPQHF. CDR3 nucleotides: TGTGCCAGCAGTGCAGGGCTGGCTCAGCCCCAGCATTTT.